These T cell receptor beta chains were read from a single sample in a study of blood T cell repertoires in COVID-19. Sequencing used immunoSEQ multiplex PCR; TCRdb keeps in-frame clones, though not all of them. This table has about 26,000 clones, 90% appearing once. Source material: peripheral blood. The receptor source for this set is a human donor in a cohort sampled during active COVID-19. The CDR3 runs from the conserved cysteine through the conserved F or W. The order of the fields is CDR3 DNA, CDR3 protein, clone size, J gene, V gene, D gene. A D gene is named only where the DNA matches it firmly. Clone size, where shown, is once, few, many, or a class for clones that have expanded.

cdr3_nt: TGTGCCAGTAGTACTTCAGGGCAATCCCCCTATGGCTACACCTTC
cdr3_aa: CASSTSGQSPYGYTF
clone_size: .
j_call: TRBJ1-2
v_call: TRBV19
d_call: .

cdr3_nt: TGTGCCAGCAGCTTAGGACGGGGGGAGGTCTACGAGCAGTACTTC
cdr3_aa: CASSLGRGEVYEQYF
clone_size: .
j_call: TRBJ2-7
v_call: TRBV7-2
d_call: TRBD2

cdr3_nt: TGTGCCAGCAGCCCCCGGACAGATGGTAACTATGGCTACACCTTC
cdr3_aa: CASSPRTDGNYGYTF
clone_size: .
j_call: TRBJ1-2
v_call: TRBV3-1/TRBV3-2
d_call: .

cdr3_nt: TGTGCCAGCAGTTCTCCAGGGCAAAATCAGCCCCAGCATTTT
cdr3_aa: CASSSPGQNQPQHF
clone_size: .
j_call: TRBJ1-5
v_call: TRBV27
d_call: .

cdr3_nt: TGCGCCAGCAGTCAAGGGATTCAGGGGAATTCACCCCTCCACTTT
cdr3_aa: CASSQGIQGNSPLHF
clone_size: .
j_call: TRBJ1-6
v_call: TRBV4-1
d_call: .

cdr3_nt: TGCAGTGCTAGTGGCGGACAGGGTAACAATCAGCCCCAGCATTTT
cdr3_aa: CSASGGQGNNQPQHF
clone_size: .
j_call: TRBJ1-5
v_call: TRBV20-1
d_call: TRBD1

cdr3_nt: TGTGCCAGCAGCCGCGGGCAATCCTACGAGCAGTACTTC
cdr3_aa: CASSRGQSYEQYF
clone_size: .
j_call: TRBJ2-7
v_call: TRBV12-3/TRBV12-4
d_call: .

cdr3_nt: TGCAGTGCTAGTGTAGAGACCTACGAGCAGTACTTC
cdr3_aa: CSASVETYEQYF
clone_size: .
j_call: TRBJ2-7
v_call: TRBV20-1
d_call: .

cdr3_nt: TGTGCCAGCAGCTTATTGGGGGGGGGTGCCAACAATGAGCAGTTCTTC
cdr3_aa: CASSLLGGGANNEQFF
clone_size: .
j_call: TRBJ2-1
v_call: TRBV7-6
d_call: TRBD2

cdr3_nt: TGTGCCAGTAGTCTACTTGGGACAAGTGCACCCGAGTACTTC
cdr3_aa: CASSLLGTSAPEYF
clone_size: .
j_call: TRBJ2-4
v_call: TRBV19
d_call: .

cdr3_nt: TGCGCCAGCAGCGCGGGTAACACCGGGGAGCTGTTTTTT
cdr3_aa: CASSAGNTGELFF
clone_size: .
j_call: TRBJ2-2
v_call: TRBV5-1
d_call: .

cdr3_nt: TGTGCCAGCAGGAGTACGGGACAACCCTACGAGCAGTACTTC
cdr3_aa: CASRSTGQPYEQYF
clone_size: few
j_call: TRBJ2-7
v_call: TRBV6-5
d_call: .

cdr3_nt: TGTGCCAGCAGCTTAGATATCCGGGGGACCCAGTACTTC
cdr3_aa: CASSLDIRGTQYF
clone_size: .
j_call: TRBJ2-5
v_call: TRBV7-8
d_call: .

cdr3_nt: TGCGCCAGCAGGCCGACTCGTGGGACAGCCCAAGGCTATGGCTACACCTTC
cdr3_aa: CASRPTRGTAQGYGYTF
clone_size: .
j_call: TRBJ1-2
v_call: TRBV5-1
d_call: TRBD1

cdr3_nt: TGTGCCAGCAGCAGACGGGCGAACACCGGGGAGCTGTTTTTT
cdr3_aa: CASSRRANTGELFF
clone_size: .
j_call: TRBJ2-2
v_call: TRBV5-4
d_call: .

cdr3_nt: TGTGCCAGCAGCCCTGGACTATCTGGAAACACCATATATTTT
cdr3_aa: CASSPGLSGNTIYF
clone_size: .
j_call: TRBJ1-3
v_call: TRBV7-2
d_call: .

cdr3_nt: TGTGCCAGCAGTGCGCTAGCGGGAGGAGGTGACACCGGGGAGCTGTTTTTT
cdr3_aa: CASSALAGGGDTGELFF
clone_size: .
j_call: TRBJ2-2
v_call: TRBV6-1
d_call: TRBD2

cdr3_nt: TGTGCCAGCAGCCAAGGTCGAACTAGCGGGGGCCTCCGGGAGACCCAGTACTTC
cdr3_aa: CASSQGRTSGGLRETQYF
clone_size: .
j_call: TRBJ2-5
v_call: TRBV14
d_call: TRBD2

cdr3_nt: TGTGCCAGCAGCTTGGGAGGGTTGAACACTGAAGCTTTCTTT
cdr3_aa: CASSLGGLNTEAFF
clone_size: .
j_call: TRBJ1-1
v_call: TRBV5-4
d_call: .

cdr3_nt: TGTGCCAGCAGTTCAGACCCTCCGGGCACCGGGGAGCTGTTTTTT
cdr3_aa: CASSSDPPGTGELFF
clone_size: .
j_call: TRBJ2-2
v_call: TRBV25-1
d_call: .

cdr3_nt: TGTGCCAGCAACTCCGGGACAGTGAGTAATTCACCCCTCCACTTT
cdr3_aa: CASNSGTVSNSPLHF
clone_size: .
j_call: TRBJ1-6
v_call: TRBV6-5
d_call: TRBD1

cdr3_nt: TGTGCCAGCTCAAATCCGGGACAGTCGATTCAGCCCCAGCATTTT
cdr3_aa: CASSNPGQSIQPQHF
clone_size: .
j_call: TRBJ1-5
v_call: TRBV18
d_call: TRBD1

cdr3_nt: TGTGCCAGCAAAAGGACAGGGGGTCTCACCGGGGAGCTGTTTTTT
cdr3_aa: CASKRTGGLTGELFF
clone_size: .
j_call: TRBJ2-2
v_call: TRBV27
d_call: TRBD1